This TCR beta chain is from a study of PD-1 blockade in mismatch repair-deficient tumors. Looking at the study overall: All were previously treated, progressing patients with 11 to 13 mismatch repair-deficient cancer types.

Germline V gene lookup returns CDR1 SGDLS and CDR2 YYNGEE. CDR3 size: 14 residues. J was trimmed by 6 bases and V by 3 bases; bases with no gene match: 6. Study-wide points: Rapid post-treatment expansion, then contraction, generally preceding radiologic response, marked tumor-resident clones.

All patients were mismatch repair deficient, assessed by either PCR or immunohistochemistry. TCRs were sequenced from a few patients responding to pembrolizumab. Profiling relied on immunoSEQ multiplex PCR, and the TCRdb table lists in-frame clones only, not all of them. The table has more than 40,000 clones, 78% seen once. Of note for this clone: What it recognizes is unknown.

The TCR was taken from an adult with mismatch repair-deficient cancer. The genes are TRBV9 and TRBJ2-7, with 10 bases lining up with TRBD1. The sequenced sample was peripheral blood, obtained 4 weeks after starting pembrolizumab. The CDR3 loop reads CASSERTGGTEQYF. The CDR3 nucleotides are TGTGCCAGCAGCGAGCGGACAGGGGGGACCGAGCAGTACTTC.